This T cell receptor beta chain was sequenced during a study of T cell responses to AZD1222 COVID-19 vaccine (dated by TCRdb to the early 2020s). General notes on the study: A total of 233 trial participants underwent TCR sequencing, of whom nearly 210 had received two doses of AZD1222 and around 25 had received two doses of the MenACWY control vaccine. Trial participants were enrolled into age subgroups of 18-55, 56-69 and 70-plus years, which contained around 140, 26 and 57 TCR-sequenced participants, respectively. The paper as a whole reports these results and caveats: Participants were mostly white British, with more females than males. The authors suggested clonal diversity may have been underestimated. Because no day 14 peak-response samples were available, the repertoires could be characterized only after the peak T cell response. In the small 56-69-year group, the increase in depth fell short of significance, most likely because of low power. After two AZD1222 doses, spike-specific TCR breadth and depth were significantly higher than at day 0 and than in MenACWY recipients. Epitopes outside the regions mutated in the B.1.351 and B.1.1.7 variants were reportedly recognized by nearly half of the unique spike-specific TCRs. The whole spike protein was spanned by vaccine-associated CD4 TCRs, and dominant responses were seen in regions 160-218 and 743-854. Only five or six AZD1222 recipients were SARS-CoV-2 seropositive at baseline, limiting conclusions about previously exposed vaccinees.

The CDR3 regions of human TCRbeta chains were analyzed by immunosequencing. Regarding the original processing steps: Repertoire TCRs were matched against a reference library of SARS-CoV-2-specific TCRs generated with the MIRA antigen-specificity platform. Breadth meant the fraction of unique TCRs that were SARS-CoV-2-associated, whereas depth meant the fraction of total T cells that were SARS-CoV-2-associated. Each spike-specific TCR was assigned to its reactive spike region and to a CD4 or CD8 class using the MIRA data. Log10-transformed breadth and depth values were compared by one-way ANOVA with Sidak's multiple comparisons tests. TCRdb obtained this table from immuneACCESS and retained in-frame rearrangements with V and J assigned. These tables miss some clones; where compared with another copy, unresolved V genes account for less than half of the shortfall, and the remainder is unexplained. V and J calls and clone size are as listed in that table; D and trimming were resolved from the DNA. The sample profile shows more than 70,000 clones; 70% to 90% of them were found once. About 5% of the sample is held by the ten biggest clonotypes.

From the cysteine through the phenylalanine, the CDR3 covers 14 amino acids. Of the read, only the CDR3 DNA is kept; its 42 bases are in frame from base 1. Based on the germline V gene, the CDR1 and CDR2 sequences are KGHSH and LQKENI. Ends trimmed: V by 3 bases, J by 5 bases; bases unmatched to a gene: 4. According to the study, the label for this sample's time point signals: baseline before first vaccination. The sample's treatment or condition label is to be understood as: meningococcal conjugate vaccine given as trial control. Vaccinee samples came from UK trials COV001 and COV002, including a single-blind randomized controlled phase 2/3 trial of AZD1222 (ChAdOx1 nCoV-19) in healthy adults. For TCRbeta chain sequencing, PBMC samples from trial participants were taken at day 0 and at day 28 after the second dose. Turning to this clone: The target of this receptor is not known. One base away there is no much larger clone; base qualities are not given.

The source was peripheral blood, collected on day 0 of MenACWY control vaccination. The rearranged chain carries TRBV18 and TRBJ1-2; the junction holds 9 bases that match TRBD1. The TCR was taken from an adult in good health. The nucleotide sequence is given as TGTGCCAGCTCACCGGGACAGGGAGGGTATGGCTACACCTTC. Protein translation: CASSPGQGGYGYTF.